This passage covers 24 T cell receptor beta chains from one sample sequenced in a study of shared clonotypes between healthy human individuals. TCRdb's copy holds only in-frame clones and misses some; the assay was immunoSEQ multiplex PCR. The data contain roughly 500,000 clones, about 72% of them singletons. Sequencing was done on a sample of PBMCs. These receptors all stem from a middle-aged woman in good health. Some clones in this sample may be carry-over from other donors' samples.

V is TRBV12-5 and J is TRBJ1-1; a possible D gene is TRBD1 (5 bases). The germline gives CDR1 LGHNT, CDR2 FRNRAP. The CDR3 runs 14 residues. Trimming left V 0 bases short and J 7 bases short, with 12 bases between. The CDR3 spells CASGLVRSDSEAFF. CDR3 nucleotide sequence: TGTGCTAGTGGTTTGGTAAGGTCTGACAGTGAAGCTTTCTTT.

The CDR3 bases are TGTGCCAGCAGCTTATCGGGGCTAGCGGGTAGATCCTACAATGAGCAGTTCTTC. Translating gives CASSLSGLAGRSYNEQFF. The rearrangement links TRBV7-9 to TRBJ2-1, with TRBD2 identical over 8 bases. This CDR3 region has 18 residues. Trimming at V came to 2 bases and at J to 1 base, leaving 10 bases not matched to a gene. Germline V lookup: CDR1 SEHNR, CDR2 FQNEAQ (reference sequence).

V is TRBV6-5 and J is TRBJ1-1; D might be TRBD1 (5 bases). This CDR3 is built from 14 residues. Germline assignment: CDR1 MNHEY and CDR2 SVGAGI. Trimming removed 1 base at V and 9 bases at J, with 15 bases between. In nucleotides, the CDR3 is TGTGCCAGCAGTTACTTTGGGGCCCGGGTTAAAGCTTTCTTT. It is translated as CASSYFGARVKAFF.

This sequence joins TRBV9 and TRBJ2-7, with TRBD2 matching 7 bases. The CDR3 has 13 amino acids. In germline, CDR1 is SGDLS, CDR2 YYNGEE. The J segment lost 5 bases and the V segment lost 0 bases, leaving 2 bases of the junction unmatched. CDR3: CASSVGLADEQYF. CDR3 sequence (DNA): TGTGCCAGCAGCGTAGGGCTAGCGGACGAGCAGTACTTC.

The chain uses TRBV5-8 and TRBJ2-7; 9 nucleotides line up with TRBD1. V gave up 3 bases and J gave up 2 bases; unmatched junction bases: 3. CDR3 length equals 14 residues. The germline CDR1 and CDR2 sequences are SGHTS and YDEGEE. CDR3 sequence (DNA): TGTGCCAGCAGCTCTGGGACAGGGACCTACGAGCAGTACTTC. This translates into CASSSGTGTYEQYF.

The chain couples TRBV7-9 to TRBJ1-1; a weak D match, TRBD1 (5 bases). The CDR3 is 14 residues long. CDR1 SEHNR and CDR2 FQNEAQ come from the germline V gene (reference sequence). Trimming removed 2 bases from V and 4 bases from J, with 11 bases in between. The CDR3 loop is CASSLTGGPTEAFF. CDR3 DNA: TGTGCCAGCAGCTTAACAGGAGGCCCCACTGAAGCTTTCTTT.

The chain joins TRBV6-4 to TRBJ2-1; 8 bases are a match to TRBD2. From germline, CDR1 is MRHNA and CDR2 SNTAGT. V shed 6 bases and J 8 bases; nucleotides not matched to a gene: 12. This CDR3 is 15 amino acids long. CDR3 in DNA: TGTGCCAGCAGCCCCGGGACTAGGCAAAGCGATGAGCAGTTCTTC. This encodes CASSPGTRQSDEQFF.

The rearrangement joins TRBV27 to TRBJ2-7; D may be TRBD1 (6 bases). Trimming shortened V by 0 bases and J by 3 bases, and 12 bases separated the two germline ends. Per germline, CDR1 MNHEY and CDR2 SMNVEV (reference sequence). CDR3 size: 15 residues. The CDR3 coding sequence is TGTGCCAGCAGTTTATCCCGGGCAGGGGACTACGAGCAGTACTTC. The encoded protein is CASSLSRAGDYEQYF.

This chain connects TRBV30 to TRBJ2-5, with D unclear. This CDR3 is 11 amino acids long. V was clipped by 4 bases and J by 9 bases, with 12 bases between them. CDR1 is GTSNPN, CDR2 SVGIG, per germline (reference sequence). The CDR3: CAWTTPAAQYF. In nucleotides, the CDR3 is TGTGCCTGGACAACACCGGCGGCCCAGTACTTC.

A word on this clone: A much larger clone sits a single nucleotide away, making a read error possible. The chain links TRBV28 to TRBJ2-3, with D unresolved. The V and J ends lost 2 bases and 2 bases respectively, with 5 bases between them. The CDR3 is 13 residues long. From germline, CDR1 is MDHEN and CDR2 SYDVKM. CDR3 in DNA: TGTGCCAGCAGTTTAGTAACCACAGATACGCAGTATTTT. Its protein is CASSLVTTDTQYF.

This clone is a singleton in its sample. This chain joins TRBV7-8 and TRBJ2-7; D ambiguous. The CDR3 loop spans 14 amino acids. The V gene lost 3 bases and the J gene lost 0 bases, with 9 bases spanning the gap. Germline assignment: CDR1 SGHVS and CDR2 FQNEAQ. CDR3 DNA: TGTGCCAGCAGCTTGGACGGCGACTCCTACGAGCAGTACTTC. Translated, it gives CASSLDGDSYEQYF.

This chain uses TRBV7-3 with TRBJ2-3; possibly TRBD1 for D (6 bases). V was clipped by 5 bases and J by 0 bases, with 15 bases between them. Germline CDR1 reads SGHTA; CDR2 reads FQGTGA. The CDR3 is made up of 16 amino acids. In nucleotides, the CDR3 is TGTGCCAGCAGCGAAACAGGGACGGAGAGCACAGATACGCAGTATTTT. The encoded protein is CASSETGTESTDTQYF.

This chain joins TRBV4-1 and TRBJ1-5; D is possibly TRBD1 (6 bases). V was cut by 1 base and J by 10 bases, with 23 bases left in between. Germline V gene data show CDR1 as MGHRA and CDR2 as YSYEKL. This CDR3 has 17 amino acids. The CDR3 coding sequence is TGCGCCAGCAGCCAAGTATTAGGAGGGGACAACCGAATTCCCCAGCATTTT. Its translation: CASSQVLGGDNRIPQHF.

This chain connects TRBV25-1 to TRBJ2-7; TRBD2 is a possible D gene (5 bases). CDR1 MGHDK and CDR2 SYGVNS come from the germline V gene. CDR3 length: 13 residues. V lost 4 bases, J lost 1 base, and 8 bases lay in between. This CDR3 reads CASSGRASYEQYF. CDR3 coding DNA: TGTGCCAGCAGTGGGCGGGCATCCTACGAGCAGTACTTC.

The CDR3 DNA follows: TGTGCCAGTAGTATAGAGGCGCAGGGGGCTACCTACGAGCAGTACTTC. Amino acid sequence: CASSIEAQGATYEQYF. The chain is built from TRBV19 and TRBJ2-7; 8 bases line up with TRBD1. J lost 2 bases, V lost 0 bases, and 6 bases had no gene match. The CDR3 length is 16 residues. The germline V gene has CDR1 LNHDA and CDR2 SQIVND (reference sequence).

This chain joins TRBV2 and TRBJ2-3; 9 bases align to TRBD1. The CDR3 has 15 amino acids. V lost 5 bases, J lost 1 base, and 4 bases stayed unmatched. CDR1 is SNHLY and CDR2 is FYNNEI in the germline V gene. CDR3 region: CASSPDRGRTDTQYF. Written as DNA, the CDR3 is TGTGCCAGCAGTCCGGACAGGGGACGCACAGATACGCAGTATTTT.

This sequence joins TRBV7-9 and TRBJ2-7, with TRBD2 matching 10 bases. Germline V gene sequence: CDR1 SEHNR, CDR2 FQNEAQ (reference sequence). The CDR3 length is 16 residues. V lost 0 bases to trimming and J lost 5 bases; unmatched junction nucleotides: 7. CDR3 in amino acids: CASSLAPSGRGDEQYF. The CDR3 DNA is TGTGCCAGCAGCTTAGCACCTAGCGGGAGAGGGGACGAGCAGTACTTC.

On this clone itself: Other DNA sequences in the sample encode the same CDR3. V and J are TRBV18 and TRBJ2-1; 9 bases match TRBD2. CDR3 length: 15 residues. Trimming removed 3 bases from V and 3 bases from J; junction bases left unmatched: 3. In germline, CDR1 is KGHSH, CDR2 LQKENI. The CDR3 is CASSPTSGLYNEQFF. The CDR3 DNA reads TGTGCCAGCTCACCCACTAGCGGGCTCTACAATGAGCAGTTCTTC. The variable domain in full, completed from reference TRBV18 and TRBJ2-1, reads NAGVMQNPRHLVRRRGQEARLRCSPMKGHSHVYWYRQLPEEGLKFMVYLQKENIIDESGMPKERFSAEFPKEGPSILRIQQVVRGDSAAYFCASSPTSGLYNEQFFGPGTRLTVL.

This chain joins TRBV5-4 and TRBJ2-1; 12 bases are shared with TRBD2. Losses at the gene ends were 3 bases for V and 5 bases for J; bases not matched to a gene: 6. CDR1 SGHNT and CDR2 YYREEE come from the germline V gene (reference sequence). This CDR3 is 16 amino acids long. CDR3: CASSSGLAGWNNEQFF. DNA for the CDR3: TGTGCCAGCAGCTCCGGACTAGCGGGATGGAACAATGAGCAGTTCTTC.

This rearrangement joins TRBV7-3 to TRBJ2-2; TRBD1 matches at 9 bases. The germline V gene has CDR1 SGHTA and CDR2 FQGTGA. Trimming cost V 5 bases and J 0 bases; bases outside gene matches: 19. The CDR3 is made up of 21 amino acids. CDR3 protein: CASSQGGTGQFLIANTGELFF. Written as DNA, the CDR3 is TGTGCCAGCAGCCAAGGGGGGACAGGGCAATTTTTAATCGCGAACACCGGGGAGCTGTTTTTT. The whole variable domain, filled in from reference TRBV7-3 and TRBJ2-2, reads GAGVSQTPSNKVTEKGKYVELRCDPISGHTALYWYRQSLGQGPEFLIYFQGTGAADDSGLPNDRFFAVRPEGSVSTLKIQRTERGDSAVYLCASSQGGTGQFLIANTGELFFGEGSRLTVL.

The gene calls are TRBV29-1 and TRBJ2-2; possible D gene TRBD1, 6 bases. V was clipped by 4 bases and J by 4 bases, with 19 bases between them. CDR3 length: 16 residues. The germline V gene encodes CDR1 SQVTM and CDR2 ANQGSEA. CDR3 in amino acids: CSVVVGGGVSTGELFF. CDR3 nucleotide sequence: TGCAGCGTTGTCGTAGGGGGTGGTGTGAGCACCGGGGAGCTGTTTTTT.

Points on this clone: At one of its ends the junction is not consistent with the germline gene, which may arise from a read error. CDR3 amino acids: CASSKGLAGGPGSDEQYF. As DNA, the CDR3 is TGTGCTAGCAGCAAGGGACTAGCGGGAGGTCCGGGGAGCGACGAGCAGTACTTC. The chain recombines TRBV7-7 with TRBJ2-7; 15 nucleotides line up with TRBD2. CDR1 and CDR2 (germline): SSHAT, FNYEAQ (reference sequence). The CDR3 extends over 18 amino acids.

This clone appeared a few times. The chain links TRBV7-9 to TRBJ2-5, with D uncertain. The germline V gene has CDR1 SEHNR and CDR2 FQNEAQ (reference sequence). This CDR3 has 15 residues. V was trimmed by 1 base and J by 2 bases, leaving 11 bases between them. In nucleotides, the CDR3 is TGTGCCAGCAGCTTAGTTGACCTACTACAAGAGACCCAGTACTTC. Translated, it gives CASSLVDLLQETQYF.

In regard to this clone: One junction end disagrees with the germline gene, perhaps due to a read error. The chain is built from TRBV5-6 and TRBJ2-7; 10 bases line up with TRBD2. The germline CDR1 and CDR2 sequences are SGHDT and YYEEEE. The CDR3 is 12 residues long. The CDR3 loop reads CASSFLAGVWDF. The DNA of the CDR3 is TGTGCCAGCAGCTTTCTAGCGGGGGTTTGGGACTTC.